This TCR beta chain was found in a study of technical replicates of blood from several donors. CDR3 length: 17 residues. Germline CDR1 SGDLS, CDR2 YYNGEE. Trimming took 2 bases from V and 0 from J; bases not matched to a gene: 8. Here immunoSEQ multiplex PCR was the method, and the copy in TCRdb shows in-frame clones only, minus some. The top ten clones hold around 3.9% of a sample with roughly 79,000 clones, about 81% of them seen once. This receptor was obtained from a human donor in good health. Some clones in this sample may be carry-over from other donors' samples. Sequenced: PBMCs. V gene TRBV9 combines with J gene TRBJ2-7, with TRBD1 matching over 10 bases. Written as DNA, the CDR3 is TGTGCCAGCAGCGTTCCCCCCGGGACAGGGGCCTCCTACGAGCAGTACTTC. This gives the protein CASSVPPGTGASYEQYF.